A single sample gave rise to the 32 T cell receptor beta chains below, sequenced in a study of T cells in Graves' hyperthyroidism and ophthalmopathy. Using RNA transcripts as the source, TCR beta CDR3 regions were amplified. With the HTBI primer set, the TCR CDR3 went through a first round of RT-PCR. TCRdb reprocessed the multiplex PCR reads with MiXCR, giving one entry per CDR3 protein. Here the sample spans some 270,000 distinct CDR3 sequences, approximately 14% being singletons. Material: blood. The receptors originated from a woman in her thirties or forties with Graves' hyperthyroidism.

This clonotype was observed a handful of times. The J gene is TRBJ2-7, the V gene TRBV20-1; a possible D gene is TRBD2 (5 bases). CDR3 length: 15 residues. With 0 bases removed from V and 3 bases from J, the gap between germline ends came to 15 bases. Germline-derived CDR1 and CDR2 are DFQATT and SNEGSKA (reference sequence). The CDR3 protein is CSAREKGLEGYEQYF. For the CDR3, the DNA is TGCAGTGCTAGAGAGAAAGGGCTAGAGGGCTACGAGCAGTACTTC.

This clonotype was seen many times. V and J are TRBV29-1 and TRBJ1-3; no clear D. The CDR3 covers 14 residues. V was cut by 6 bases and J by 1 base, with 13 bases left in between. Germline V gene lookup returns CDR1 SQVTM and CDR2 ANQGSEA. CDR3: CSVHSGFSGNTIYF. As DNA, the CDR3 is TGCAGCGTCCACTCTGGGTTTTCTGGAAACACCATATATTTT.

This chain uses TRBV7-9 with TRBJ1-3, with 10 nucleotides matching TRBD1. Per the germline V gene, CDR1 is SEHNR and CDR2 is FQNEAQ (reference sequence). V gave up 4 bases and J gave up 4 bases; unmatched junction bases: 4. The CDR3 runs 15 residues. The CDR3 DNA reads as TGTGCCAGCAGCTCTGGACAGGGGGGAGGAAACACCATATATTTT. Residues: CASSSGQGGGNTIYF.

This clonotype was seen more than once but under ten times. The chain joins TRBV30 to TRBJ2-3; D call uncertain. Germline loops: CDR1 GTSNPN, CDR2 SVGIG (reference sequence). The CDR3 totals 13 residues. V was trimmed by 0 bases and J by 5 bases, leaving 9 bases between them. The CDR3 here is CAWSVRTVDTQYF. DNA of the CDR3: TGTGCCTGGAGTGTACGGACCGTAGATACGCAGTATTTT.

At least ten counts were recorded for this clonotype. This sequence joins TRBV3-1 and TRBJ1-1; D is possibly TRBD1 (6 bases). Per germline, CDR1 LGHDT and CDR2 YNNKEL (reference sequence). Trimming shortened V by 3 bases and J by 4 bases, and 12 bases separated the two germline ends. CDR3 size: 14 residues. This CDR3 reads CASSQNRVGTEAFF. For the CDR3, the DNA is TGTGCCAGCAGCCAGAACAGGGTGGGCACTGAAGCTTTCTTT.

The V and J genes are TRBV5-1 and TRBJ2-4, with 7 bases fitting TRBD2. Germline V gene data show CDR1 as SGHRS and CDR2 as YFSETQ. The CDR3 is 13 amino acids. With 5 bases clipped from V and 7 bases from J, the junction kept 6 bases outside the gene matches. The CDR3 region is CASSSPLANIQYF. Written as DNA, the CDR3 is TGCGCCAGCAGTTCCCCACTAGCGAACATTCAGTACTTC.

This clonotype was detected many times. The chain links TRBV13 to TRBJ1-1; D gene ambiguous. Deletions cut 2 bases from V and 5 bases from J, with 9 bases between. In germline, CDR1 is PRHDT, CDR2 FYEKMQ (reference sequence). This CDR3 is 13 amino acids long. Here the CDR3 reads CASSLKGSTEAFF. For the CDR3, the DNA is TGTGCCAGCAGCTTAAAAGGGTCGACTGAAGCTTTCTTT.

In the case of this clonotype: A much larger clonotype is one base distant, so this may be a read error. The J gene is TRBJ2-1, the V gene TRBV6-1; possible D gene TRBD1, 6 bases. V lost 5 bases and J lost 10, with 12 bases in between. CDR1 and CDR2 (germline): MNHNS, SASEGT. The CDR3 contains 12 residues. The CDR3 bases are TGTGCCAGCAGTCCCGACAGGAAAGAGCAGTTCTTC. As protein: CASSPDRKEQFF.

This clonotype has ten or more counts. The J gene is TRBJ2-3, the V gene TRBV7-6, with TRBD1 as a possible D gene (6 bases). V lost 1 base and J lost 2, with 10 bases in between. CDR3 length equals 15 residues. CDR1 and CDR2 from the germline V gene are SGHVS and FNYEAQ. The chain's CDR3 is CASSLGQAATDTQYF. CDR3 sequence (DNA): TGTGCCAGCAGCTTAGGACAGGCAGCCACAGATACGCAGTATTTT. Based on the CDR3 plus reference TRBV7-6 and TRBJ2-3, the full variable domain is GAGVSQSPRYKVTKRGQDVALRCDPISGHVSLYWYRQALGQGPEFLTYFNYEAQQDKSGLPNDRFSAERPEGSISTLTIQRTEQRDSAMYRCASSLGQAATDTQYFGPGTRLTVL.

This clonotype was seen ten or more times. The rearrangement uses TRBV5-5 and TRBJ2-5; D gene uncertain. The ends were cut back, 4 bases at V and 2 bases at J, with 12 bases in the middle. Germline CDR1 SGHKS, CDR2 YYEKEE (reference sequence). The CDR3 has 14 residues. For the CDR3, the DNA is TGTGCCAGCAGCCCAGGAGTTGTGCAAGAGACCCAGTACTTC. This sequence encodes CASSPGVVQETQYF. The whole variable domain, remainder taken from reference TRBV5-5 and TRBJ2-5, is DAGVTQSPTHLIKTRGQQVTLRCSPISGHKSVSWYQQVLGQGPQFIFQYYEKEERGRGNFPDRFSARQFPNYSSELNVNALLLGDSALYLCASSPGVVQETQYFGPGTRLLVL.

This clonotype has at least ten counts. V gene TRBV10-3 combines with J gene TRBJ2-2; D might be TRBD2 (5 bases). V was shortened by 4 bases and J by 5 bases, with 11 bases between the two germline ends. CDR3 size: 14 residues. In germline, CDR1 is ENHRY, CDR2 SYGVKD. CDR3 coding DNA: TGTGCCATCAGTGGGGTACTAGGTACCGGGGAGCTGTTTTTT. This codes for CAISGVLGTGELFF.

This clonotype was seen many times. The J gene is TRBJ1-2, the V gene TRBV7-9, with D possibly matching TRBD1 (6 bases). V was cut by 5 bases and J by 1 base, with 17 bases left in between. CDR1 and CDR2 from the germline V gene are SEHNR and FQNEAQ (reference sequence). The CDR3 totals 16 residues. This CDR3 is CASSPARGEYNYGYTF. The CDR3 DNA sequence: TGTGCCAGCAGCCCAGCGAGGGGGGAGTATAACTATGGCTACACCTTC.

This clonotype has a count of ten or more. The chain carries TRBV27 and TRBJ1-2; 9 nucleotides agree with TRBD1. V shed 5 bases and J 6 bases; nucleotides not matched to a gene: 10. This CDR3 spans 15 amino acids. Germline V lookup: CDR1 MNHEY, CDR2 SMNVEV (reference sequence). Written as DNA, the CDR3 is TGTGCCAGCAGTCTCCGGGGACAGGGTTTTGATGGCTACACCTTC. Translation gives CASSLRGQGFDGYTF.

This clonotype was found many times. CDR3 bases: TGTGCCAGCAGTTTGCGGGCAGGGTTCCAAGAGACCCAGTACTTC. As protein: CASSLRAGFQETQYF. The chain uses TRBV12-3 or TRBV12-4 and TRBJ2-5; either TRBD1 or TRBD2 may fit D (5 bases each). The CDR3 length is 15 residues. Trimming shortened V by 3 bases and J by 1 base, and 12 bases separated the two germline ends.

The sample holds many counts of this clonotype. The rearrangement links TRBV3-1 to TRBJ2-7; 7 bases line up with TRBD2. V lost 5 bases to trimming and J lost 7 bases; unmatched junction nucleotides: 8. The CDR3 extends over 13 amino acids. From germline, CDR1 is LGHDT and CDR2 YNNKEL (reference sequence). Written as DNA, the CDR3 is TGTGCCAGCAGCGATCTAGCGGAGCGGGAGCAGTACTTC. Translation: CASSDLAEREQYF.

This clonotype was counted many times. The chain employs TRBV30 and TRBJ1-2, with 7 bases lining up with TRBD1. Trimming removed 7 bases from V and 13 bases from J; junction bases left unmatched: 12. The CDR3 covers 11 residues. Germline values: CDR1 GTSNPN, CDR2 SVGIG (reference sequence). CDR3 loop: CAFKGGQNATF. The CDR3 DNA follows: TGTGCCTTCAAAGGGGGACAGAATGCCACCTTC.

This clonotype has a count of ten or more. The chain uses TRBV5-1 and TRBJ2-7; 12 nucleotides match TRBD2. V lost 7 bases and J lost 3; bases outside the gene matches: 2. CDR1 and CDR2 from the germline V gene are SGHRS and YFSETQ. The CDR3 is 13 residues long. As DNA, the CDR3 is TGCGCCAGCGGACTAGCGGGGAGCTACGAGCAGTACTTC. Translation gives CASGLAGSYEQYF.

The chain links TRBV28 to TRBJ1-2, with D possibly matching TRBD1 (5 bases). V gave up 5 bases and J gave up 7 bases, with 11 bases separating them. CDR1 MDHEN and CDR2 SYDVKM come from the germline V gene. The CDR3 extends over 12 amino acids. The DNA of the CDR3 is TGTGCCAGCAGTGGGGGGGTATCTGGCTACACCTTC. This gives the protein CASSGGVSGYTF.

This clonotype was seen at least ten times. This chain connects TRBV12-3 or TRBV12-4 to TRBJ1-2, with a tentative D call TRBD1 (5 bases). Deletions cut 5 bases from V and 5 bases from J, with 9 bases between. CDR3 length: 12 residues. Here the CDR3 reads CASSLRQYGYTF. In DNA, the CDR3 is TGTGCCAGCAGTCTAAGACAGTATGGCTACACCTTC.

This rearrangement joins TRBV6-9 to TRBJ2-3, with D unresolved. Trimming took 3 bases from V and 0 from J, leaving 7 bases between them. This CDR3 is built from 14 residues. Germline V gene lookup returns CDR1 MNHGY and CDR2 SVAAGI. The CDR3 protein is CASSYYPSTDTQYF. The DNA for the CDR3 is TGTGCCAGCAGTTACTATCCTAGCACAGATACGCAGTATTTT.

The chain links TRBV18 to TRBJ1-2; 11 bases match TRBD1. Germline V gene data show CDR1 as KGHSH and CDR2 as LQKENI. This CDR3 has 15 amino acids. With 6 bases clipped from V and 3 bases from J, the junction kept 6 bases outside the gene matches. CDR3 sequence reads: CASSPGQGADYGYTF. CDR3 sequence (DNA): TGTGCCAGCTCCCCCGGACAGGGGGCGGACTATGGCTACACCTTC.

This clonotype has at least ten counts. The gene calls are TRBV12-3 or TRBV12-4 and TRBJ2-5; 8 bases align to TRBD1. With 5 bases clipped from V and 5 bases from J, the junction kept 4 bases outside the gene matches. The CDR3 loop spans 13 amino acids. CDR3 in DNA: TGTGCCAGCAGTATGGGACAGGCCGAGACCCAGTACTTC. This encodes CASSMGQAETQYF.

This clonotype was recorded many times. The chain couples TRBV6-1 to TRBJ1-6, with a weak D call TRBD1 (6 bases). CDR3 size: 16 residues. Germline assignment: CDR1 MNHNS and CDR2 SASEGT. Deletions cut 0 bases from V and 8 bases from J, with 14 bases between. The CDR3 DNA follows: TGTGCCAGCAGTGAAGCGCGGGGCAGGGGAGATTCACCCCTCCACTTT. Protein: CASSEARGRGDSPLHF.

The chain has TRBV6-4 and TRBJ2-1; a possible D gene is TRBD2 (7 bases). The CDR3 covers 15 residues. CDR1 and CDR2 (germline): MRHNA, SNTAGT. Trimming pared 1 base from V and 8 bases from J, leaving 15 bases between. This CDR3 reads CASSDLRGGSHEQFF. Written as DNA, the CDR3 is TGTGCCAGCAGTGACTTGAGGGGGGGCAGCCATGAGCAGTTCTTC.

This clonotype was seen ten or more times. V usage is TRBV6-1 and J usage is TRBJ1-1; D is unclear. This CDR3 is 13 amino acids long. CDR1 is MNHNS, CDR2 SASEGT, per germline. V was shortened by 1 base and J by 13 bases, with 16 bases between the two germline ends. CDR3: CASSEGRGGSGFF. The CDR3 nucleotides read TGTGCCAGCAGTGAAGGTAGAGGAGGCTCGGGTTTCTTT.

This clonotype was counted ten times or more. V is TRBV3-1 and J is TRBJ2-7, with no clear D. The CDR3 loop spans 12 amino acids. V lost 4 bases and J 2 bases, leaving 6 bases between the germline ends. From germline, CDR1 is LGHDT and CDR2 YNNKEL (reference sequence). The CDR3 is CASSPGAYEQYF. CDR3 coding DNA: TGTGCCAGCAGCCCCGGCGCCTACGAGCAGTACTTC.

This clonotype was seen at least ten times. This chain links TRBV4-1 with TRBJ1-1; tentatively, D is TRBD1 (5 bases). Trimming pared 2 bases from V and 5 bases from J, leaving 12 bases between. The V gene's germline CDR1 is MGHRA and CDR2 YSYEKL. The CDR3 length is 14 residues. In DNA, the CDR3 is TGCGCCAGCAGCCAATGGGGGGATAGGACTGAAGCTTTCTTT. Its translation: CASSQWGDRTEAFF.

In this sample, this clonotype turned up a few times. The chain is built from TRBV6-1 and TRBJ2-3; D unresolved. With 5 bases removed from V and 5 bases from J, the gap between germline ends came to 5 bases. This CDR3 is 11 amino acids long. Germline values: CDR1 MNHNS, CDR2 SASEGT. The CDR3 DNA reads as TGTGCCAGCAGTACAGAAGATACGCAGTATTTT. This gives the protein CASSTEDTQYF.

This clonotype was recorded many times. The chain recombines TRBV10-1 with TRBJ2-1; D is unclear. The V gene's germline CDR1 is WNHNN and CDR2 SYGVQD (reference sequence). V was cut by 0 bases and J by 4 bases, with 13 bases left in between. The CDR3 is 16 residues long. CDR3 nucleotides: TGCGCCAGCAGTGAGTCCTCAAAGGGTACTTACAATGAGCAGTTCTTC. Amino acid sequence: CASSESSKGTYNEQFF.

V is TRBV7-9 and J is TRBJ1-2; D might be TRBD1 (5 bases). V was clipped by 5 bases and J by 8 bases, with 15 bases between them. Germline V gene data show CDR1 as SEHNR and CDR2 as FQNEAQ (reference sequence). The CDR3 totals 13 residues. The CDR3 sequence: CASSPPQGRGYTF. The CDR3, as DNA: TGTGCCAGCAGCCCACCCCAGGGTAGGGGCTACACCTTC.

CDR3 sequence (DNA): TGTGCCAGCAGCCGCTCCTCGAGGGCACCTCAGTTCTTC. This sequence encodes CASSRSSRAPQFF. This chain uses TRBV3-1 with TRBJ2-1, with D perhaps matching TRBD2 (5 bases). Trimming shortened V by 4 bases and J by 13 bases, and 17 bases separated the two germline ends. The germline V gene has CDR1 LGHDT and CDR2 YNNKEL (reference sequence). There are 13 residues in the CDR3.

This clonotype has only a few counts. V usage is TRBV10-3 and J usage is TRBJ2-2, with D perhaps TRBD1 or TRBD2 (5 bases each). Germline V gene sequence: CDR1 ENHRY, CDR2 SYGVKD. The CDR3 sequence is 15 residues long. The germline V and J ends were trimmed by 6 bases and 4 bases, with 15 bases remaining between them. The CDR3 DNA follows: TGTGCCATCAGGTCTGGGGGAGCGGTCACCGGGGAGCTGTTTTTT. Translation: CAIRSGGAVTGELFF.